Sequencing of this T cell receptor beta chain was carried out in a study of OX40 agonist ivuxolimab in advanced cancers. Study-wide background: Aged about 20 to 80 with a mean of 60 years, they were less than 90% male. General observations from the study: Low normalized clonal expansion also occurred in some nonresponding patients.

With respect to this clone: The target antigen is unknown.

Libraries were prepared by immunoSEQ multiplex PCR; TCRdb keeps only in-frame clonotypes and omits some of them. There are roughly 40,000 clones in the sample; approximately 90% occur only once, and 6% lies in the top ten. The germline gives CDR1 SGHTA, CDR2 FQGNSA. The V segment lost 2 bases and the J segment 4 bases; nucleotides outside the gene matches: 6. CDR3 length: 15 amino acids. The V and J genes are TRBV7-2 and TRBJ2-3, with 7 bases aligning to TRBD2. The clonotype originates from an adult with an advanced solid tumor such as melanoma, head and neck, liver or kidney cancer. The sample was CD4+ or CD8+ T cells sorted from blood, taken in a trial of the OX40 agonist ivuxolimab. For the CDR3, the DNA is TGTGCCAGCAGCTTAAGGCGGGAGTCGGCAGATACGCAGTATTTT. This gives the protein CASSLRRESADTQYF.